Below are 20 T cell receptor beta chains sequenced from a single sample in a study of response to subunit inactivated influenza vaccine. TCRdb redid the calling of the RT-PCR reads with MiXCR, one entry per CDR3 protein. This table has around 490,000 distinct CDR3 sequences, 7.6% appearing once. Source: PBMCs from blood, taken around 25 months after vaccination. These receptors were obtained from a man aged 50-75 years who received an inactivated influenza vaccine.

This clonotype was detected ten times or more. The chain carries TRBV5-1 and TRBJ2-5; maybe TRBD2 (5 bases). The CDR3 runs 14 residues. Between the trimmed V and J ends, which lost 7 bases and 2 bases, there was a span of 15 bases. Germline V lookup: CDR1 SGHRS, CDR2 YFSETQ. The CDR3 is CASRPRADQETQYF. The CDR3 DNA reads TGCGCCAGCCGTCCGAGGGCAGATCAAGAGACCCAGTACTTC.

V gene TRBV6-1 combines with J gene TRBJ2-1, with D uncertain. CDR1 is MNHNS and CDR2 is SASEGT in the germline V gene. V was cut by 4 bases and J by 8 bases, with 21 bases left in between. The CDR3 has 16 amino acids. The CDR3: CASSALSWGKDDEQFF. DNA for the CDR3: TGTGCCAGCAGTGCCCTTAGTTGGGGTAAGGATGATGAGCAGTTCTTC.

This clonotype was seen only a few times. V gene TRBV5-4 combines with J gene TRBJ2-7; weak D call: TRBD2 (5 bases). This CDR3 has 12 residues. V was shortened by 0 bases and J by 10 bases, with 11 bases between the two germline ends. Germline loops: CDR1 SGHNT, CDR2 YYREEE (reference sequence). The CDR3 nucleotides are TGTGCCAGCAGCTTGGAGAGGAGGCATCAGTACTTC. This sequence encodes CASSLERRHQYF.

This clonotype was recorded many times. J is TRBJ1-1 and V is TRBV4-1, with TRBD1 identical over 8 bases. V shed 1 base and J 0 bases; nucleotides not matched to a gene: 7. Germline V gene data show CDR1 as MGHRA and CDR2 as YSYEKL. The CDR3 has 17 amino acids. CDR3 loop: CASSQVPPGQVNTEAFF. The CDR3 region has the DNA TGCGCCAGCAGCCAAGTTCCTCCGGGACAGGTGAACACTGAAGCTTTCTTT.

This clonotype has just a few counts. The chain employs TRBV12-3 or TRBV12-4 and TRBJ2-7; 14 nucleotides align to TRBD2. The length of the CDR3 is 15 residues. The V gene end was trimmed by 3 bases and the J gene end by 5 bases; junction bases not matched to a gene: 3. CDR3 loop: CASSFVGLAGDEQYF. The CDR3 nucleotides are TGTGCCAGCAGTTTTGTGGGACTAGCGGGAGACGAGCAGTACTTC.

The CDR3 loop is CASSYKRKLYYEQYF. CDR3 coding DNA: TGTGCCAGCAGTTACAAAAGGAAACTATATTACGAGCAGTACTTC. The chain joins TRBV6-2 or TRBV6-3 to TRBJ2-7, with no clear D. Between the trimmed V and J ends, which lost 2 bases and 4 bases, there was a span of 15 bases. This CDR3 region has 15 residues. Germline V gene data show CDR1 as MNHEY and CDR2 as SVGEGT.

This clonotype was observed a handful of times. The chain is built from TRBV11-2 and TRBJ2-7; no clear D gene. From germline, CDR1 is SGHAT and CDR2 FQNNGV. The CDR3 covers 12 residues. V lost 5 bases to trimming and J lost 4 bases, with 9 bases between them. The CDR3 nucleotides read TGTGCCAGCAGCCAAAAGATTTACGAGCAGTACTTC. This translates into CASSQKIYEQYF.

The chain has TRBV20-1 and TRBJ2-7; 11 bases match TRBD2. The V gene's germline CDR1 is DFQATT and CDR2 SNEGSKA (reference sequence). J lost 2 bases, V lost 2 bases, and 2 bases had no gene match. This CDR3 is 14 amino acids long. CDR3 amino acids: CSARTGLAAYEQYF. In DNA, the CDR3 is TGCAGTGCTAGAACGGGACTAGCGGCCTACGAGCAGTACTTC.

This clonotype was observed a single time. In DNA form, the CDR3 reads TGTGCCAGCAGTGAGCGGGGGGGCCGGAATGAGCAGTTCTTC. Translated, it gives CASSERGGRNEQFF. The genes are TRBV2 and TRBJ2-1; TRBD2 matches at 9 bases. The ends lost 3 bases at V and 7 bases at J; junction bases unmatched: 4. The germline CDR1 and CDR2 sequences are SNHLY and FYNNEI. This CDR3 region has 14 residues.

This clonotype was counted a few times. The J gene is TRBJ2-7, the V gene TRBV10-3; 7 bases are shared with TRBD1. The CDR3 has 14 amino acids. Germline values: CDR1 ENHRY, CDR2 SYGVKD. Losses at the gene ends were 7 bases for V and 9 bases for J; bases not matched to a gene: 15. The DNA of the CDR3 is TGTGCCATCACAAGGGACAGCGAATTCTCTAGGCAGTACTTC. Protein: CAITRDSEFSRQYF.

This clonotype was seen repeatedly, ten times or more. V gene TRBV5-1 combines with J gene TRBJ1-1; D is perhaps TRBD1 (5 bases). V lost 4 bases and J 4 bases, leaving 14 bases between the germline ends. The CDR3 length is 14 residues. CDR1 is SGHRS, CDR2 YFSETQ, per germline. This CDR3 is CASSPYGQGTEAFF. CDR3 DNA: TGCGCCAGCAGCCCCTATGGACAAGGCACTGAAGCTTTCTTT.

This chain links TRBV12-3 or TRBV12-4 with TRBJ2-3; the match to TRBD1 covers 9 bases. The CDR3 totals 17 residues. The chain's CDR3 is CTCSSYPGQGWTDTQYF. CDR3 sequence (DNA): TGTACCTGCAGTTCGTACCCGGGACAGGGATGGACAGATACGCAGTATTTT.

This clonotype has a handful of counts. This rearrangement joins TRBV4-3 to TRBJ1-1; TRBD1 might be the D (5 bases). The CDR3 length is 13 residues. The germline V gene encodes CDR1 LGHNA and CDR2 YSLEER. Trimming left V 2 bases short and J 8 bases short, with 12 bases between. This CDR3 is CASSQRGTGEAFF. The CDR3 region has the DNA TGCGCCAGCAGCCAACGCGGGACGGGCGAAGCTTTCTTT.

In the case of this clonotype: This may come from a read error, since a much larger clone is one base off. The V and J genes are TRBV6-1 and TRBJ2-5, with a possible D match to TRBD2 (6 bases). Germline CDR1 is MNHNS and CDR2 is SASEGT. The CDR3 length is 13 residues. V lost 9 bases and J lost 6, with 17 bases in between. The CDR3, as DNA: TGTGCCAGTCGGGTCGCGGGACCACAGACCCAGTACTTC. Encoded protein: CASRVAGPQTQYF.

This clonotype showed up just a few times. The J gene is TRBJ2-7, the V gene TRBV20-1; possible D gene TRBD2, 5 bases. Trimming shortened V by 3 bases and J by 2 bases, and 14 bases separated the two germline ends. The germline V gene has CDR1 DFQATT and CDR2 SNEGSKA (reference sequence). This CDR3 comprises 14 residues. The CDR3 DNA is TGCAGTGCTAGGTTTAGCGAGTACCCCTACGAGCAGTACTTC. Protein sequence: CSARFSEYPYEQYF.

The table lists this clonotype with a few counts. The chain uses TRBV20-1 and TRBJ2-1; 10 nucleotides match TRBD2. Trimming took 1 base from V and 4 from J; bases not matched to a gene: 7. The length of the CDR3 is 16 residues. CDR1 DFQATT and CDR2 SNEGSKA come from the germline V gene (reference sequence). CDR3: CSARGSGRGSYNEQFF. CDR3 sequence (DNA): TGCAGTGCTAGAGGGAGCGGGAGGGGATCGTACAATGAGCAGTTCTTC.

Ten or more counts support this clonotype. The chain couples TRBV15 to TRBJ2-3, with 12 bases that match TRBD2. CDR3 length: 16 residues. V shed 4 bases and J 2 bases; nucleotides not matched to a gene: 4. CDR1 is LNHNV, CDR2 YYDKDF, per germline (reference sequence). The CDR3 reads CATSKGLAGHTDTQYF. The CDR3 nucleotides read TGTGCCACCAGCAAAGGACTAGCGGGACACACAGATACGCAGTATTTT.

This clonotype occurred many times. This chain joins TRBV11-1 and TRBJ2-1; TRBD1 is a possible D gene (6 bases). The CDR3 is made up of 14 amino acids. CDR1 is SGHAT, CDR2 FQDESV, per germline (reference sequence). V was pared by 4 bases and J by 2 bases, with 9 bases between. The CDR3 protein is CASSSRDTYNEQFF. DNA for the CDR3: TGTGCCAGCAGCTCACGGGACACCTACAATGAGCAGTTCTTC.

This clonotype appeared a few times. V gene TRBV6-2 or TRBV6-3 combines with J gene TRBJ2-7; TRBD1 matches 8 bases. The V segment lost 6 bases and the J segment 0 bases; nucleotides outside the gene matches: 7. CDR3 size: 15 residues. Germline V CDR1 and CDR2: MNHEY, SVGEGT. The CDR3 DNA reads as TGTGCCAGCAGGAAGACAGGGGTGGGCTCCTACGAGCAGTACTTC. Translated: CASRKTGVGSYEQYF.

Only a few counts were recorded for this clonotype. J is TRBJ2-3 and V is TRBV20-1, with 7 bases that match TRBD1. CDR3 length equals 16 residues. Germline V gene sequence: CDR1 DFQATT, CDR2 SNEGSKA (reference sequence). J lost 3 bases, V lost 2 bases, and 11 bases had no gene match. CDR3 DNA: TGCAGTGCTAGAACTCCCAGGGGGTTGTGGACAGATACGCAGTATTTT. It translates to CSARTPRGLWTDTQYF.